One sample yielded the 7 T cell receptor beta chains listed below, sequenced in a study of Ad26.COV2.S vaccination and SARS-CoV-2 variants. Profiled with immunoSEQ multiplex PCR; TCRdb holds only in-frame clones, not every one. The data hold about 470,000 clones, with less than 95% observed a single time. Described treatment: roughly 19 received Ad26.COV2.S at low or high dose, single or two shots; about 5 received placebo; per-sample allocation not given. It was on day 63 after the first vaccine or placebo injection that samples were taken. The material sequenced was peripheral blood, taken in a trial of Ad26.COV2.S vaccine versus placebo. These receptors were obtained from a person aged 18-65 years who received the Ad26.COV2.S COVID-19 vaccine or a placebo.

The J gene is TRBJ1-2, the V gene TRBV5-1, with D maybe TRBD1 (5 bases). Per germline, CDR1 SGHRS and CDR2 YFSETQ. Trimming shortened V by 5 bases and J by 0 bases, and 17 bases separated the two germline ends. This CDR3 has 16 residues. The CDR3 DNA follows: TGCGCCAGCAGACTGAACATGGGGGGTACTAACTATGGCTACACCTTC. Translating gives CASRLNMGGTNYGYTF.

This rearrangement joins TRBV5-5 to TRBJ2-1, with 7 bases matching TRBD2. Germline CDR1 reads SGHKS; CDR2 reads YYEKEE (reference sequence). The CDR3 covers 14 residues. Losses at the gene ends were 3 bases for V and 7 bases for J; bases not matched to a gene: 7. The CDR3 spells CASSSRESRNEQFF. The CDR3 nucleotides are TGTGCCAGCAGCTCGCGGGAGTCTAGGAATGAGCAGTTCTTC.

The gene calls are TRBV5-1 and TRBJ2-6, with D unclear. Trimming left V 1 base short and J 0 bases short, with 5 bases between. CDR1 is SGHRS and CDR2 is YFSETQ in the germline V gene. The CDR3 contains 15 residues. Here the CDR3 DNA reads TGCGCCAGCAGCTTGTTCGGCTCTGGGGCCAACGTCCTGACTTTC. Its protein is CASSLFGSGANVLTF.

This chain connects TRBV7-9 to TRBJ2-4; D might be TRBD1 (6 bases). V lost 1 base to trimming and J lost 1 base, with 11 bases between them. The CDR3 extends over 16 amino acids. The germline V gene has CDR1 SEHNR and CDR2 FQNEAQ (reference sequence). The DNA of the CDR3 is TGTGCCAGCAGCTTAGTAATCCAGGGGGCCAAAAACATTCAGTACTTC. Amino acids: CASSLVIQGAKNIQYF.

The genes are TRBV7-8 and TRBJ2-7, with D tentatively TRBD2 (5 bases). The CDR3 sequence is 14 residues long. The V gene lost 5 bases and the J gene lost 2 bases, with 13 bases spanning the gap. Germline V CDR1 and CDR2: SGHVS, FQNEAQ. CDR3 in amino acids: CASSKDSATYEQYF. The CDR3 DNA follows: TGTGCCAGCAGCAAGGACTCGGCTACCTACGAGCAGTACTTC.

The chain uses TRBV7-9 and TRBJ2-5; tentatively, D is TRBD1 (6 bases). The V end lost 1 base, the J end lost 2 bases, and 14 bases lay between the germline ends. In germline, CDR1 is SEHNR, CDR2 FQNEAQ (reference sequence). This CDR3 has 16 residues. CDR3 sequence: CASSLGGGFRQETQYF. The CDR3, as DNA: TGTGCCAGCAGCTTAGGAGGGGGATTCAGACAAGAGACCCAGTACTTC.

A remark on this clone: Other DNA variants within this sample encode the same CDR3. The V and J genes are TRBV7-9 and TRBJ2-5; TRBD2 agrees at 11 bases. The germline V gene has CDR1 SEHNR and CDR2 FQNEAQ (reference sequence). Trimming took 0 bases from V and 5 from J; bases not matched to a gene: 5. The CDR3 sequence is 16 residues long. The chain's CDR3 is CASSLARLAGGETQYF. In DNA, the CDR3 is TGTGCCAGCAGCTTAGCCCGGCTAGCGGGAGGCGAGACCCAGTACTTC.